Here is one T cell receptor (beta chain) with its context. The data belong to a study of blood T cell repertoires in COVID-19. Across about two dozen US areas, participants ranged in age from about 18 to 100 years. Cohort assignment relied on participant-reported clinical history. Each recovered donor of Cohort 3 presented with two negative PCRs, clearance, or symptom resolution. The CDR3 has 13 residues. CDR1 and CDR2 (germline): SGHRS, YFSETQ. Germline trimming cut 4 bases from V and 3 bases from J; bases unmatched to any gene: 4. Original analysis: The authors estimated nucleated cell counts from reference gene primer amplification. The repertoire was sequenced with immunoSEQ multiplex PCR; TCRdb's copy has only in-frame clones and lacks some. V and J calls and clone size are those listed in that table; D and trimming were worked out from the DNA. The table records about 350,000 clones, roughly 86% of them present only once.

This TCR was recovered from a young woman who had recovered from COVID-19. This chain connects TRBV5-1 to TRBJ2-7; TRBD1 agrees at 7 bases. Sequencing was performed on PBMCs or T cells enriched from blood (not recorded which). The CDR3: CASSQGQIYEQYF. The CDR3 DNA reads TGCGCCAGCAGCCAGGGACAGATCTACGAGCAGTACTTC.